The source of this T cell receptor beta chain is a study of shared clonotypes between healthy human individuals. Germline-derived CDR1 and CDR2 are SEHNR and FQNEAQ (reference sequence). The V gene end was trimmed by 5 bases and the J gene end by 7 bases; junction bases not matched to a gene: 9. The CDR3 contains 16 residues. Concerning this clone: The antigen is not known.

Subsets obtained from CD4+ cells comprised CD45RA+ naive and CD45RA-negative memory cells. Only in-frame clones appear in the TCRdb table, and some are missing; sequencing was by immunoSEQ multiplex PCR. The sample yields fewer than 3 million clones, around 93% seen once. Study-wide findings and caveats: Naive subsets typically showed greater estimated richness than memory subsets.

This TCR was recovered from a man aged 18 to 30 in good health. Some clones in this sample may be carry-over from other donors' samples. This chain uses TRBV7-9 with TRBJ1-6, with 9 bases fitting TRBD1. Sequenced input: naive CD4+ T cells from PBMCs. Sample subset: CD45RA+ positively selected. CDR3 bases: TGTGCCAGCAGCCCCAGCCCCGGGACAGGGAATTCACCCCTCCACTTT. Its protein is CASSPSPGTGNSPLHF.